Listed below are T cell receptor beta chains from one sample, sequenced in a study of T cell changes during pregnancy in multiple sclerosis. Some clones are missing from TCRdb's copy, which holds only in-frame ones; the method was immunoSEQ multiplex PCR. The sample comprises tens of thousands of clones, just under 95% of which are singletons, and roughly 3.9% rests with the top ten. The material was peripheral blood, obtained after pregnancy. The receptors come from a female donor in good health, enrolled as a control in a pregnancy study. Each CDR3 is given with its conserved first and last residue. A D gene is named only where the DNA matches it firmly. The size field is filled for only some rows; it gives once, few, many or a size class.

TGTGCCAGCAGTCCTCACAGGGTTTTAACTAATGAAAAACTGTTTTTT,CASSPHRVLTNEKLFF,16,-,TRBJ1-4,-,TRBV28
TGCAGTGCTAGACCCCCCGGTGGCTACACCTTC,CSARPPGGYTF,11,-,TRBJ1-2,-,TRBV20-1
TGCGCCAGCAGCTGGACAGCTAGCGGGAGGGCGAATGAGCAGTTCTTC,CASSWTASGRANEQFF,16,-,TRBJ2-1,TRBD2,TRBV5-1
TGTGCCAGCAGAATACCCGGGACTTCCCCTAACTATGGCTACACCTTC,CASRIPGTSPNYGYTF,16,-,TRBJ1-2,-,TRBV28
TGTGCCAGTAGTATAAAATTGGGCAGTCCCTACGAGCAGTACTTC,CASSIKLGSPYEQYF,15,-,TRBJ2-7,-,TRBV19
TGTGCCAGCAGTATAACAGCAGGGGCCAACGTCCTGACTTTC,CASSITAGANVLTF,14,-,TRBJ2-6,-,TRBV27
TGCGCCAGCAGTCAATCGGACAGAGCGAACACCGGGGAGCTGTTTTTT,CASSQSDRANTGELFF,16,-,TRBJ2-2,-,TRBV23-1
TGTGCCAGCAGTGAATACCAGGGAGGTAATTCACCCCTCCACTTT,CASSEYQGGNSPLHF,15,-,TRBJ1-6,-,TRBV25-1
TGTGCCAGTAGCGACAGGGGCACCGGGGAGCTGTTTTTT,CASSDRGTGELFF,13,-,TRBJ2-2,TRBD1,TRBV19
TGTGCCAGCAGTGCTAGCGGCTACGAGCAGTACTTC,CASSASGYEQYF,12,-,TRBJ2-7,TRBD2,TRBV28
TGTGCCAGCAGTCGCCAGGGGGCGCAAGCTTTCTTT,CASSRQGAQAFF,12,-,TRBJ1-1,TRBD1,TRBV7-2
TGTGCCTGGGACTGGCGGCAACTCTACGAGCAGTACTTC,CAWDWRQLYEQYF,13,-,TRBJ2-7,-,TRBV30
TGTGCCAGTAGTATGATAGCGGGAGGCCTCACAGATACGCAGTATTTT,CASSMIAGGLTDTQYF,16,-,TRBJ2-3,TRBD2,TRBV19
TGCGCCAGCAGCTTGGCCGTGGTACGCGACACCGGGGAGCTGTTTTTT,CASSLAVVRDTGELFF,16,-,TRBJ2-2,-,TRBV5-1
TGTGCCAGCAGCTCGGGACAGGGAATAACCGATACGCAGTATTTT,CASSSGQGITDTQYF,15,-,TRBJ2-3,TRBD1,TRBV5-8
TGTGCCAGCCCCGGGGACAGGGTTAATGAAAAACTGTTTTTT,CASPGDRVNEKLFF,14,-,TRBJ1-4,TRBD1,TRBV5-4
TGTGCCAGCAGCTCTCCAGGGAGGGAGGAGACCCAGTACTTC,CASSSPGREETQYF,14,once,TRBJ2-5,TRBD2,TRBV7-2
TGTGCCAGCAGCTGGGACAGCAACACTGAAGCTTTCTTT,CASSWDSNTEAFF,13,-,TRBJ1-1,TRBD1,TRBV7-2
TGTGCCAGCAGCCCTCACATCCTGAGACCGCCGGGCGAGCAGTACTTC,CASSPHILRPPGEQYF,16,-,TRBJ2-7,-,TRBV9
TGTGCCAGCAGCCTGAGGGCGGGCGGCACAGATACGCAGTATTTT,CASSLRAGGTDTQYF,15,-,TRBJ2-3,-,TRBV9
TGTGCCAGCAGTTTCGGGGGAACCTACGAGCAGTACTTC,CASSFGGTYEQYF,13,-,TRBJ2-7,-,TRBV28
TGTGCCAGCAGCTTAGACCAGGACTATGGCTACACCTTC,CASSLDQDYGYTF,13,-,TRBJ1-2,-,TRBV7-2
TGTGCCAGCCAAAATCGGCTCCGGCAGGGGAGCAAAAAGATAGTCGGCAATCAGCCCCAGCATTTT,CASQNRLRQGSKKIVGNQPQHF,22,-,TRBJ1-5,-,TRBV21-1
TGTGCCAGCAGTTACGGGGCGACTGACGAGCAGTACTTC,CASSYGATDEQYF,13,-,TRBJ2-7,-,TRBV6-6
TGTGCCAGCAGCAGCCGGGACTTTAAAGAGACCCAGTACTTC,CASSSRDFKETQYF,14,-,TRBJ2-5,-,TRBV7-2
TGTGCCAGAAGCAACTCACCGGGACAGGTAACAGATACGCAGTATTTT,CARSNSPGQVTDTQYF,16,-,TRBJ2-3,TRBD1,TRBV5-3
TGTGCCATCAGTGAACTCGGGACAGGGAATGAAGCTTTCTTT,CAISELGTGNEAFF,14,-,TRBJ1-1,TRBD1,TRBV10-3
TGTGCCAGCAGATCTACGACAGACACTGAAGCTTTCTTT,CASRSTTDTEAFF,13,once,TRBJ1-1,-,TRBV28
TGTGCCAGCAGGGGGGGTAGGACTGGGGCCAACGTCCTGACTTTC,CASRGGRTGANVLTF,15,-,TRBJ2-6,-,TRBV7-8
TGTGCCAGCTCGCCCGGGTGGAACACTGAAGCTTTCTTT,CASSPGWNTEAFF,13,-,TRBJ1-1,-,TRBV18
TGTGCCAGCAGCTTAGTTCGGACAGGGGACTACGAGCAGTACTTC,CASSLVRTGDYEQYF,15,-,TRBJ2-7,TRBD1,TRBV7-9
TGTGCCAGCAGTTACTCTAGGGGCGGGGAGCTGTTTTTT,CASSYSRGGELFF,13,-,TRBJ2-2,-,TRBV6-5
TGTGCCAGCAGCTTGGGCACTAGCGGACTTCTCTACGAGCAGTACTTC,CASSLGTSGLLYEQYF,16,-,TRBJ2-7,TRBD2,TRBV5-6
TGTGCCAGCAGCTTTGTACTGGGGAGGAACACTGAAGCTTTCTTT,CASSFVLGRNTEAFF,15,-,TRBJ1-1,-,TRBV7-9
TGCGCCAGCAGCCTTAGACTAGCGGGAGAGACCCAGTACTTC,CASSLRLAGETQYF,14,-,TRBJ2-5,TRBD2,TRBV5-1
TGCGCCAGCAGCTTGGATCCCCTAGGGAGTAGAAGACTATCTAACTATGGCTACACCTTC,CASSLDPLGSRRLSNYGYTF,20,-,TRBJ1-2,-,TRBV5-1
TGTGCCAGCAGTTTGAACTATGAAGCTTTCTTT,CASSLNYEAFF,11,once,TRBJ1-1,-,TRBV28
TGTGCCAGCAGCGCCACAGGGGGTACTGAAGCTTTCTTT,CASSATGGTEAFF,13,-,TRBJ1-1,TRBD1,TRBV7-2
TGTGCCAGCAGTTTCCCCACCTATAGCACAGATACGCAGTATTTT,CASSFPTYSTDTQYF,15,-,TRBJ2-3,-,TRBV28
TGTGCCAGCAGCAAACAGGGGGCGGACACTGAAGCTTTCTTT,CASSKQGADTEAFF,14,few,TRBJ1-1,TRBD1,TRBV6-5
TGTGCCAGCAGCTTAGCGGGGGAGGTAGATACGCAGTATTTT,CASSLAGEVDTQYF,14,-,TRBJ2-3,-,TRBV7-9
TGCGCCAGCAGCTTGGGACTAGCGCCAGAAACGAACACCGGGGAGCTGTTTTTT,CASSLGLAPETNTGELFF,18,-,TRBJ2-2,TRBD2,TRBV5-1
TGTGCCACAACAGGGGCTTCCCTCTCTGGGGCCAACGTCCTGACTTTC,CATTGASLSGANVLTF,16,-,TRBJ2-6,TRBD1,TRBV11-1
TGCAGCACCTCGACAGGGTATTACCACCAAGAGACCCAGTACTTC,CSTSTGYYHQETQYF,15,-,TRBJ2-5,TRBD1,TRBV29-1
TGTGCCAGCAGTTGGCCCCGCTCCTACAATGAGCAGTTCTTC,CASSWPRSYNEQFF,14,-,TRBJ2-1,-,TRBV6-6
TGTGCCAGCAGGTCGACAGGGGTAGGCTACACCTTC,CASRSTGVGYTF,12,-,TRBJ1-2,TRBD1,TRBV7-2
TGCGCCAGCAGCCAAGATTCTCGGGCAGGGTCGAACTATGGCTACACCTTC,CASSQDSRAGSNYGYTF,17,-,TRBJ1-2,-,TRBV4-1
TGTGCCAGCAGCCAAGATACGAGGCCGCGGGGGGGGAACACCGGGGAGCTGTTTTTT,CASSQDTRPRGGNTGELFF,19,-,TRBJ2-2,TRBD2,TRBV4-2
TGTGCCAGTAGTATCCGGGTTTATAGCAATCAGCCCCAGCATTTT,CASSIRVYSNQPQHF,15,-,TRBJ1-5,-,TRBV19
TGTGCCAGCAGTTACAGGACTAGCGGGTCCTACGAGCAGTACTTC,CASSYRTSGSYEQYF,15,-,TRBJ2-7,TRBD2,TRBV6-5
TGTGCCAGCAGCGCCTGGGGGGGCCGGGATACGCAGTATTTT,CASSAWGGRDTQYF,14,-,TRBJ2-3,-,TRBV9
TGTGCCACCAGCACCCGTAGACAGCGGGAGCATTACAATGAGCAGTTCTTC,CATSTRRQREHYNEQFF,17,once,TRBJ2-1,TRBD2,TRBV15
TGTGCCAGCAGCTTGGGACTCAACAATGAGCAGTTCTTC,CASSLGLNNEQFF,13,-,TRBJ2-1,-,TRBV7-6
TGTGCCAGCTCACCACTAGCGGGAAGTGAGCAGTTCTTC,CASSPLAGSEQFF,13,-,TRBJ2-1,TRBD2,TRBV18